The 15 T cell receptor beta chains given below trace back to one sample, sequenced in a study of blood T cells in healthy people across ages (dated by TCRdb to 2015 to 2017). The library was obtained by 5' RACE. Instrument used: Illumina HiSeq 2500. A second PCR of roughly 7 to 11 cycles was performed with a sample-barcoded 5' primer and a J-beta primer mix. TCRdb cleaned the public reads at Q25 with fastp, built clones with MiXCR and kept in-frame beta chains. Rows are unified per CDR3 protein, each entry keeping the most common DNA and genes. The sample table lists about 800,000 distinct CDR3 sequences, roughly 60% of them with a count of one. The biggest ten clones account for approximately 23% of the sample. What was sequenced was blood. The receptors were gathered from a man younger than 40 in good health.

For this clonotype: One end of the junction does not line up with germline, which may come from a read error. The chain recombines TRBV7-9 with TRBJ1-3; no clear D gene. The germline V gene encodes CDR1 SEHNR and CDR2 FQNEAQ (reference sequence). This CDR3 comprises 13 residues. CDR3 amino acids: CTSSLASSNTIYF. In nucleotides, the CDR3 is TGTACCAGCAGCTTAGCTTCCTCAAACACCATATATTTT.

The chain carries TRBV29-1 and TRBJ2-7, with TRBD1 matching 8 bases. This CDR3 is built from 12 residues. The germline V gene has CDR1 SQVTM and CDR2 ANQGSEA. V shed 4 bases and J 4 bases; nucleotides not matched to a gene: 3. DNA for the CDR3: TGCAGCGTTGCAGGACAGGGTTACGAGCAGTACTTC. Its protein product is CSVAGQGYEQYF.

The V gene is TRBV9, the J gene TRBJ2-7; TRBD1 might be the D (6 bases). CDR1 and CDR2 from the germline V gene are SGDLS and YYNGEE. V lost 4 bases and J 0 bases, leaving 14 bases between the germline ends. The CDR3 is 15 amino acids. The CDR3 nucleotides read TGTGCCAGCAGCCCTGGGACAACCTTCTCCTACGAGCAGTACTTC. Protein sequence: CASSPGTTFSYEQYF.

V and J are TRBV12-3 or TRBV12-4 and TRBJ2-3; unclear D gene. Deletions cut 6 bases from V and 4 bases from J, with 8 bases between. This CDR3 comprises 12 residues. The CDR3 nucleotides are TGTGCCAGCAGATTTCGCTCAGATACGCAGTATTTT. It encodes CASRFRSDTQYF.

This clonotype has more than one count but fewer than ten. This chain connects TRBV9 to TRBJ2-3; TRBD1 is a possible D gene (6 bases). This CDR3 region has 15 residues. Trimming removed 0 bases at V and 7 bases at J, with 15 bases between. Germline V gene sequence: CDR1 SGDLS, CDR2 YYNGEE. The CDR3 reads CASSVDTGSKNTQYF. CDR3 in DNA: TGTGCCAGCAGCGTAGATACAGGGTCTAAGAATACGCAGTATTTT.

This clonotype came up many times. J is TRBJ2-7 and V is TRBV20-1, with 8 bases lining up with TRBD2. This CDR3 region has 15 residues. The V segment lost 3 bases and the J segment 2 bases; nucleotides outside the gene matches: 9. CDR1 DFQATT and CDR2 SNEGSKA come from the germline V gene (reference sequence). CDR3 protein: CSASNPAGVTYEQYF. In nucleotides, the CDR3 is TGCAGTGCTAGCAACCCAGCGGGAGTAACCTACGAGCAGTACTTC.

The sample holds many counts of this clonotype. This chain connects TRBV20-1 to TRBJ2-7; 9 bases are a match to TRBD2. Germline CDR1 DFQATT, CDR2 SNEGSKA (reference sequence). V gave up 5 bases and J gave up 1 base; unmatched junction bases: 6. The CDR3 spans 14 residues. Here the CDR3 DNA reads TGCAGTGCTTCCTTAGCGGGAGTATCCTACGAGCAGTACTTC. Protein product: CSASLAGVSYEQYF.

J is TRBJ1-2 and V is TRBV20-1; TRBD1 might be the D (6 bases). The germline V and J ends were trimmed by 0 bases and 1 base, with 12 bases remaining between them. The V gene's germline CDR1 is DFQATT and CDR2 SNEGSKA (reference sequence). The CDR3 is 15 residues long. The CDR3 loop reads CSARDLRGLNYGYTF. In DNA form, the CDR3 reads TGCAGTGCTAGAGATCTTCGGGGGCTTAACTATGGCTACACCTTC.

The V call is TRBV19, the J call TRBJ1-6; D gene uncertain. V gave up 6 bases and J gave up 0 bases, with 9 bases separating them. Germline loops: CDR1 LNHDA, CDR2 SQIVND (reference sequence). The CDR3 contains 15 residues. DNA of the CDR3: TGTGCCAGTAGCAGCCGAGCCTCCTATAATTCACCCCTCCACTTT. Protein sequence: CASSSRASYNSPLHF.

The gene calls are TRBV20-1 and TRBJ2-7, with D uncertain. Germline V gene lookup returns CDR1 DFQATT and CDR2 SNEGSKA (reference sequence). Trimming stripped 5 bases from V and 3 bases from J, with 14 bases between. The CDR3 spans 13 residues. CDR3 region: CSAPLGSRYEQYF. CDR3 sequence (DNA): TGCAGTGCTCCCCTGGGGTCCCGCTACGAGCAGTACTTC.

The chain couples TRBV20-1 to TRBJ2-1; TRBD2 aligns across 11 bases. Germline V gene lookup returns CDR1 DFQATT and CDR2 SNEGSKA (reference sequence). The CDR3 has 15 amino acids. J lost 5 bases, V lost 6 bases, and 9 bases had no gene match. The CDR3 spells CSAAGTSGTNNEQFF. As DNA, the CDR3 is TGCAGTGCGGCCGGGACTAGCGGAACAAACAATGAGCAGTTCTTC.

This chain links TRBV29-1 with TRBJ2-3, with TRBD1 matching 9 bases. The V gene's germline CDR1 is SQVTM and CDR2 ANQGSEA. The ends lost 6 bases at V and 5 bases at J; junction bases unmatched: 9. The CDR3 is 14 residues long. The CDR3 DNA sequence: TGCAGCGTCGCTCCGGGACAGGGACAAGATACGCAGTATTTT. It encodes CSVAPGQGQDTQYF.

The chain links TRBV7-2 to TRBJ2-1; 8 positions match TRBD2. After removal of 2 bases from V and 8 bases from J, the junction contained 2 bases not matched to a gene. The germline gives CDR1 SGHTA, CDR2 FQGNSA. The CDR3 contains 13 residues. CDR3 residues: CASSLTAGDEQFF. CDR3 nucleotide sequence: TGTGCCAGCAGCTTAACAGCGGGGGATGAGCAGTTCTTC. The entire variable domain, with the rest obtained from reference TRBV7-2 and TRBJ2-1, is as follows: GAGVSQSPSNKVTEKGKDVELRCDPISGHTALYWYRQSLGQGLEFLIYFQGNSAPDKSGLPSDRFSAERTGGSVSTLTIQRTQQEDSAVYLCASSLTAGDEQFFGPGTRLTVL.

CDR3 in DNA: TGTGCCAGCGGGGGGACAGGGCCTAACTATGGCTACACCTTC. It codes for CASGGTGPNYGYTF. The chain carries TRBV28 and TRBJ1-2; 9 positions agree with TRBD1. Trimming removed 8 bases from V and 0 bases from J; junction bases left unmatched: 4. The CDR3 loop spans 14 amino acids. The germline gives CDR1 MDHEN, CDR2 SYDVKM.

The CDR3 spells CSVDSQTNYGYTF. CDR3 in DNA: TGCAGCGTTGATTCACAGACTAACTATGGCTACACCTTC. V is TRBV29-1 and J is TRBJ1-2; D ambiguous. With 3 bases removed from V and 0 bases from J, the gap between germline ends came to 8 bases. Germline CDR1 is SQVTM and CDR2 is ANQGSEA. The CDR3 has 13 residues. Variable domain in full (rest from reference TRBV29-1 and TRBJ1-2): SAVISQKPSRDICQRGTSLTIQCQVDSQVTMMFWYRQQPGQSLTLIATANQGSEATYESGFVIDKFPISRPNLTFSTLTVSNMSPEDSSIYLCSVDSQTNYGYTFGSGTRLTVV.